Shown below are 3 T cell receptor beta chains from a single sample sequenced in a study of cytomegalovirus exposure and HLA in healthy donors. Amplification used 60 Vbeta primers and 13 Jbeta primers. Assay used: immunoSEQ multiplex PCR; TCRdb lists only in-frame clones, some missing. This table has 150,000 to 200,000 clones, approximately 85% appearing once. Sequenced: PBMCs. These receptors all come from a man between 18 and 35 years old in good health and CMV-seropositive.

The V and J genes are TRBV5-4 and TRBJ1-5; D gene ambiguous. The germline V and J ends were trimmed by 0 bases and 4 bases, with 11 bases remaining between them. CDR1 and CDR2 from the germline V gene are SGHNT and YYREEE (reference sequence). The CDR3 runs to 15 residues. CDR3 nucleotide sequence: TGTGCCAGCAGCTTGGGTGGTCTTCGGAATCAGCCCCAGCATTTT. Translated: CASSLGGLRNQPQHF. The variable domain in full, with the rest retrieved from reference TRBV5-4 and TRBJ1-5, is ETGVTQSPTHLIKTRGQQVTLRCSSQSGHNTVSWYQQALGQGPQFIFQYYREEENGRGNFPPRFSGLQFPNYSSELNVNALELDDSALYLCASSLGGLRNQPQHFGDGTRLSIL.

This chain links TRBV29-1 with TRBJ2-3; D might be TRBD2 (5 bases). The ends were cut back, 2 bases at V and 3 bases at J, with 6 bases in the middle. This CDR3 region has 12 residues. Germline V lookup: CDR1 SQVTM, CDR2 ANQGSEA. CDR3: CSVERGTDTQYF. CDR3 nucleotide sequence: TGCAGCGTTGAACGGGGAACAGATACGCAGTATTTT.

The rearrangement links TRBV2 to TRBJ2-7; 7 bases map to TRBD1. Germline CDR1 and CDR2: SNHLY and FYNNEI. The CDR3 is made up of 13 amino acids. With V trimmed by 4 bases and J by 6 bases, 6 bases remained unmatched. CDR3 bases: TGTGCCAGCAGTGGGGGGACAGTCCGCGAGCAGTACTTC. Translated: CASSGGTVREQYF.